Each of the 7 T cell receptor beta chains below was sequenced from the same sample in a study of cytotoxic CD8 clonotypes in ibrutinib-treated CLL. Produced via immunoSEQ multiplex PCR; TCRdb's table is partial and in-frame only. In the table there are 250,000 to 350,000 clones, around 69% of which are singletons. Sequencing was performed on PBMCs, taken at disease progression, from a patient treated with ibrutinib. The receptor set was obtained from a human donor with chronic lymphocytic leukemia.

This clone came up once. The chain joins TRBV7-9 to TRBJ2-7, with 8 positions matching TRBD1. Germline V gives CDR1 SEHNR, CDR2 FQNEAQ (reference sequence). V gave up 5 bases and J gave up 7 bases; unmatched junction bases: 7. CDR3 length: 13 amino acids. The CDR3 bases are TGTGCCAGCAGCGGCCAGGGGGCGCGAGAGCAGTACTTC. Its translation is CASSGQGAREQYF.

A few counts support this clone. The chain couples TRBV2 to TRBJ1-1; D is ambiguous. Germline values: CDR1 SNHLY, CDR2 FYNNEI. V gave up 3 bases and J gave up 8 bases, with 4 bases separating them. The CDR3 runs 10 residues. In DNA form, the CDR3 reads TGTGCCAGCAGTGATCAAGAAGCTTTCTTT. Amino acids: CASSDQEAFF.

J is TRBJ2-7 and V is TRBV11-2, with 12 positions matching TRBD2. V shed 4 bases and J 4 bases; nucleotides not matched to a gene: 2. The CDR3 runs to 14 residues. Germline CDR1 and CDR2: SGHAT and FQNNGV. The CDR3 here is CASSWGLAGYEQYF. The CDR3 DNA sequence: TGTGCCAGCAGCTGGGGACTAGCGGGTTACGAGCAGTACTTC.

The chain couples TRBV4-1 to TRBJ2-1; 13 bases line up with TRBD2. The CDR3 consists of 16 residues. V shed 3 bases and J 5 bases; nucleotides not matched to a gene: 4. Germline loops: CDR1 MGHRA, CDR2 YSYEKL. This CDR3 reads CASSQGTSGVNNEQFF. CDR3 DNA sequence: TGCGCCAGCAGCCAGGGGACTAGCGGGGTTAACAATGAGCAGTTCTTC.

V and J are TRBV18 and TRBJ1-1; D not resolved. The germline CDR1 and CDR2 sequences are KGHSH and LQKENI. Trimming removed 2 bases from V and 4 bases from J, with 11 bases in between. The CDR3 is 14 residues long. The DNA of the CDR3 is TGTGCCAGCTCACCATACGCCCCGGGCACTGAAGCTTTCTTT. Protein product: CASSPYAPGTEAFF. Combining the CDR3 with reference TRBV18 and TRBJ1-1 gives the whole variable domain NAGVMQNPRHLVRRRGQEARLRCSPMKGHSHVYWYRQLPEEGLKFMVYLQKENIIDESGMPKERFSAEFPKEGPSILRIQQVVRGDSAAYFCASSPYAPGTEAFFGQGTRLTVV.

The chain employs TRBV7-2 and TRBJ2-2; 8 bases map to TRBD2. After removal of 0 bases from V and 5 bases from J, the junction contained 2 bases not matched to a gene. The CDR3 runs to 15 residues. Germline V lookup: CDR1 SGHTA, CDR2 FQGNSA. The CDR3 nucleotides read TGTGCCAGCAGCTTAGCCGCTAGCGGGACCGGGGAGCTGTTTTTT. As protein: CASSLAASGTGELFF.

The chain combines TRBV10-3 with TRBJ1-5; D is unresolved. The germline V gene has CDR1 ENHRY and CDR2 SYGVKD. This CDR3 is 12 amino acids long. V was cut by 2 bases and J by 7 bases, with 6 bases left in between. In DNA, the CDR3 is TGTGCCATCAGTGAGGGCTCACAGCCCCAGCATTTT. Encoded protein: CAISEGSQPQHF.